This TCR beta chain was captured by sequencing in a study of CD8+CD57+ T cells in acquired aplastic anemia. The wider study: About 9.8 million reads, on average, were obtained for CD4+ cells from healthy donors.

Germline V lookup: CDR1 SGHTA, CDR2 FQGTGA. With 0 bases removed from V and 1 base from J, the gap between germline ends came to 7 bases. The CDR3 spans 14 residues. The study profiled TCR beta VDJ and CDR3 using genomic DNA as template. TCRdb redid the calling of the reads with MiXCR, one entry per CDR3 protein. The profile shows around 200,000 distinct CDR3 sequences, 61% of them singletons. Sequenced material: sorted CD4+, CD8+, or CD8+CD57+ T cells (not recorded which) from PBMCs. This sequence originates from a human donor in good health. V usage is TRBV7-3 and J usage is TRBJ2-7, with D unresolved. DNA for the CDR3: TGTGCCAGCAGCTTAACCGGCTCGTCCTACGAGCAGTACTTC. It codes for CASSLTGSSYEQYF.